Shown below are 8 T cell receptor beta chains from a single sample sequenced in a study of Graves' ophthalmopathy and Graves' hyperthyroidism (dated by TCRdb to 2016 to 2019). This sample was sequenced with an Illumina HiSeq 2000. For repertoire sequencing, TCR beta CDR3 regions were amplified from RNA transcripts. HTBI primers and the Qiagen OneStep RT-PCR kit were used in a first-round RT-PCR, which was followed by a second-round multiplex PCR, size selection and purification. Using fastp trimming at Q25 and MiXCR clonotype assembly, TCRdb reanalyzed the public sequencing data and kept in-frame beta chains. CDR3 protein sequences are deduplicated, and each keeps its most common genes and DNA. This sample holds around 600,000 distinct CDR3 sequences; about 41% were observed only once. 3.3% of the sample comes from the top ten. The sample taken for sequencing was peripheral blood. The source of these receptors is an adult man with Graves' ophthalmopathy.

The genes are TRBV25-1 and TRBJ1-3; the match to TRBD1 covers 7 bases. V lost 6 bases and J lost 3; bases outside the gene matches: 2. The CDR3 runs 13 residues. The germline V gene has CDR1 MGHDK and CDR2 SYGVNS. CDR3 residues: CASRRGHGNTIYF. The CDR3 DNA is TGTGCCAGCAGGAGGGGGCATGGAAACACCATATATTTT. Variable domain in full (rest from reference TRBV25-1 and TRBJ1-3): EADIYQTPRYLVIGTGKKITLECSQTMGHDKMYWYQQDPGMELHLIHYSYGVNSTEKGDLSSESTVSRIRTEHFPLTLESARPSHTSQYLCASRRGHGNTIYFGEGSWLTVV.

The table lists this clonotype with many counts. This chain connects TRBV7-8 to TRBJ2-7; TRBD1 is a possible D gene (6 bases). The V end was cut by 0 bases, the J end by 7 bases, with 16 bases between. Germline values: CDR1 SGHVS, CDR2 FQNEAQ. The CDR3 spans 15 residues. CDR3 in amino acids: CASSLAQGPLREQYF. CDR3 bases: TGTGCCAGCAGCTTAGCACAGGGCCCTCTACGAGAGCAGTACTTC.

A word on this clonotype: A much larger clone lies a single base off, so this may be a read error. J is TRBJ1-4 and V is TRBV7-9; D is undetermined. CDR1 and CDR2 from the germline V gene are SEHNR and FQNEAQ (reference sequence). The CDR3 contains 13 residues. The CDR3 loop reads CASSLGLNDKLFF. CDR3 DNA sequence: TGTGCCAGCAGCCTGGGCCTTAATGATAAACTGTTTTTT.

V gene TRBV29-1 combines with J gene TRBJ1-1, with a weak D call TRBD1 (6 bases). Germline CDR1 SQVTM, CDR2 ANQGSEA. The CDR3 extends over 14 amino acids. The ends were cut back, 7 bases at V and 1 base at J, with 16 bases in the middle. DNA for the CDR3: TGCAGCGGGGGGGGGCACTCGGAGAACACTGAAGCTTTCTTT. Protein: CSGGGHSENTEAFF.

This clonotype was counted ten times or more. V is TRBV5-8 and J is TRBJ1-6; 7 bases line up with TRBD1. V dropped 4 bases and J dropped 7; count of bases not matched to a gene: 8. Germline CDR1 SGHTS, CDR2 YDEGEE. The CDR3 contains 15 residues. The DNA of the CDR3 is TGTGCCAGCAGCCTCCGGGACAGCGCCAATTCACCCCTCCACTTT. It yields the protein CASSLRDSANSPLHF.

This clonotype was detected ten times or more. The chain links TRBV9 to TRBJ1-6; D call uncertain. CDR1 SGDLS and CDR2 YYNGEE come from the germline V gene. This CDR3 has 15 residues. V was shortened by 0 bases and J by 7 bases, with 11 bases between the two germline ends. The CDR3 nucleotides are TGTGCCAGCAGCGTAGGGAGGGCGGGAAATTCACCCCTCCACTTT. It codes for CASSVGRAGNSPLHF.

Notes on this clonotype: With a much larger clone just one base away, this may be a read error. V is TRBV19 and J is TRBJ2-6; D ambiguous. V was trimmed by 3 bases and J by 2 bases, leaving 14 bases between them. Germline V gene data show CDR1 as LNHDA and CDR2 as SQIVND (reference sequence). The CDR3 consists of 17 residues. The CDR3 DNA reads as TGTGCCAGTAGTATCCTGATCACCCCCCCTGGGGCCAACGTCCTGACTTTC. Amino acids: CASSILITPPGANVLTF.

The V call is TRBV7-2, the J call TRBJ1-1; D is undetermined. CDR1 is SGHTA and CDR2 is FQGNSA in the germline V gene. The V end lost 3 bases, the J end lost 8 bases, and 7 bases lay between the germline ends. There are 11 residues in the CDR3. The CDR3 sequence: CASSFRTEAFF. The CDR3 bases are TGTGCCAGCAGCTTCCGGACGGAAGCTTTCTTT. Based on the CDR3 plus reference TRBV7-2 and TRBJ1-1, the full variable domain is GAGVSQSPSNKVTEKGKDVELRCDPISGHTALYWYRQSLGQGLEFLIYFQGNSAPDKSGLPSDRFSAERTGGSVSTLTIQRTQQEDSAVYLCASSFRTEAFFGQGTRLTVV.